This record covers a single T cell receptor (beta chain). Its cognate antigen is unknown. The donors were part of the approximately 120-subject validation cohort, which stood apart from the 666-subject first cohort. The CDR3 length is 15 residues. Germline assignment: CDR1 SGHRS and CDR2 YFSETQ. V shed 1 base and J 3 bases; nucleotides not matched to a gene: 3. TCRdb keeps only in-frame clones here, not all; method: immunoSEQ multiplex PCR. The sample has hundreds of thousands of clones, roughly nine tenths seen once; the top ten hold 9.5% to 15%. The entry originates in a study of cytomegalovirus exposure and HLA in healthy donors. The study's findings and limits: In the 130 or so validation repertoires, a later analysis found that first-cohort TCR clusters tended to co-occur. According to reports, the classifier identified cytomegalovirus status with high specificity and sensitivity.

This clonotype originated in a man between 18 and 35 years old in good health and CMV-seropositive. The sample taken for sequencing was PBMCs. V and J are TRBV5-1 and TRBJ2-5; TRBD2 agrees at 10 bases. CDR3 in DNA: TGCGCCAGCAGCTTGATTACTAGCGGGAAAGAGACCCAGTACTTC. The encoded protein is CASSLITSGKETQYF. The full variable domain, rest sourced from reference TRBV5-1 and TRBJ2-5, is KAGVTQTPRYLIKTRGQQVTLSCSPISGHRSVSWYQQTPGQGLQFLFEYFSETQRNKGNFPGRFSGRQFSNSRSEMNVSTLELGDSALYLCASSLITSGKETQYFGPGTRLLVL.